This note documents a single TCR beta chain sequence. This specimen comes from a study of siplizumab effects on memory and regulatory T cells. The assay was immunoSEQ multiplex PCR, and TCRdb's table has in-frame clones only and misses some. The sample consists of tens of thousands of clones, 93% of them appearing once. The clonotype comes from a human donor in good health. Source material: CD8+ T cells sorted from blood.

The CDR3 sequence is CASSSGLAGGIQETQYF. CDR3 coding DNA: TGTGCCAGCAGCTCGGGACTAGCGGGGGGAATACAAGAGACCCAGTACTTC. The chain combines TRBV5-6 with TRBJ2-5; TRBD2 aligns across 15 bases. With 3 bases clipped from V and 2 bases from J, the junction kept 5 bases outside the gene matches. This CDR3 spans 17 amino acids. The germline V gene encodes CDR1 SGHDT and CDR2 YYEEEE. The full variable domain, in which reference TRBV5-6 and TRBJ2-5 provide the parts outside the CDR3, is DAGVTQSPTHLIKTRGQQVTLRCSPKSGHDTVSWYQQALGQGPQFIFQYYEEEERQRGNFPDRFSGHQFPNYSSELNVNALLLGDSALYLCASSSGLAGGIQETQYFGPGTRLLVL.